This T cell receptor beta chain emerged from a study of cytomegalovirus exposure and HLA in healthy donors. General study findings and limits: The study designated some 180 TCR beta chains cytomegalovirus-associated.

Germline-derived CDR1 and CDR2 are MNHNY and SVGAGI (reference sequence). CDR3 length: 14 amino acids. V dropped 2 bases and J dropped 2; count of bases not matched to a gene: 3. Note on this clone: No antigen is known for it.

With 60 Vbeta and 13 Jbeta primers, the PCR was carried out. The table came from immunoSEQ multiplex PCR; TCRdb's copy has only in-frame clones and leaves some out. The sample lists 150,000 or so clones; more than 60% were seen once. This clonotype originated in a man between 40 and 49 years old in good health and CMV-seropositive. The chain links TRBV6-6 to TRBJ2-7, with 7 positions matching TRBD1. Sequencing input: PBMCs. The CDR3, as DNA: TGTGCCAGCAGTTACGGGGGACAGACCTACGAGCAGTACTTC. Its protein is CASSYGGQTYEQYF.